This TCR beta chain was profiled in a study of blood T cell repertoires in COVID-19. Across the whole study: Donors in the United States, Italy and Spain gave samples during acute or convalescent COVID-19. PBMCs, B-cell-depleted T cells, or T cells provided the cDNA or gDNA that made up the material.

In the authors' methods: For nucleated cells, counts were estimated from reference gene primer amplification. Profiled with immunoSEQ multiplex PCR; TCRdb holds only in-frame clones, not every one. V and J calls and clone size are as listed in that table; D and trimming were resolved from the DNA. The sample yields some 280,000 clones, roughly 89% seen once. The germline V gene encodes CDR1 SGDLS and CDR2 YYNGEE. The length of the CDR3 is 13 residues. Trimming shortened V by 4 bases and J by 6 bases, and 13 bases separated the two germline ends. This clone appeared once. The sample was peripheral blood. This clonotype originated in a woman aged 30 to 39 with active or convalescent COVID-19. The rearrangement joins TRBV9 to TRBJ1-1, with D possibly matching TRBD1 (6 bases). Here the CDR3 DNA reads TGTGCCAGCAGCCCAAGAACAGGGCCTGAAGCTTTCTTT. This sequence encodes CASSPRTGPEAFF.